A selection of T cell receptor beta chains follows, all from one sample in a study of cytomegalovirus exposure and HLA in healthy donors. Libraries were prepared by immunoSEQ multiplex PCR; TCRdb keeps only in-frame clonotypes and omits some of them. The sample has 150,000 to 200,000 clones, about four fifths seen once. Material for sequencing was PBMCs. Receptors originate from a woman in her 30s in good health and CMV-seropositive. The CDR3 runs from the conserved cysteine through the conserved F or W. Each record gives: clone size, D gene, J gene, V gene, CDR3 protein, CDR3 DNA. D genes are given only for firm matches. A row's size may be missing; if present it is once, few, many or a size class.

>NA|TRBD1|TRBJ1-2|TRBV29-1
CSARTGTGEGYTF
TGCAGCGCCCGCACCGGGACAGGGGAAGGCTACACCTTC
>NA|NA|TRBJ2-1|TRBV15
CATSRGFFRVRDNEQFF
TGTGCCACCAGCAGGGGATTTTTCAGGGTTAGGGACAATGAGCAGTTCTTC
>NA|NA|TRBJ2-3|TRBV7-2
CASSFPEDTQYF
TGTGCCAGCAGCTTCCCGGAGGATACGCAGTATTTT
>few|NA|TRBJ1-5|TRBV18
CASSPLSGSNQPQHF
TGTGCCAGCTCACCCCTCAGTGGCAGCAATCAGCCCCAGCATTTT
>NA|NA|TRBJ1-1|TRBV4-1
CASSQVYSEAFF
TGCGCCAGCAGCCAAGTATACTCTGAAGCTTTCTTT
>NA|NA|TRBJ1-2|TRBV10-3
CAILEGGGTYGYTF
TGTGCCATCCTCGAAGGTGGGGGGACCTATGGCTACACCTTC
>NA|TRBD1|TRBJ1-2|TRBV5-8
CASSQDRGSNYGYTF
TGTGCCAGCAGCCAAGACAGGGGCTCAAACTATGGCTACACCTTC
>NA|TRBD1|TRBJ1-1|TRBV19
CASSIRTGTNTEAFF
TGTGCCAGTAGTATAAGGACAGGAACAAACACTGAAGCTTTCTTT
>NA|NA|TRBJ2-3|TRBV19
CASSTSGYSDTQYF
TGTGCCAGTAGTACCTCGGGGTATTCAGATACGCAGTATTTT
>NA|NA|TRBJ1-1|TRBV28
CASSFGAENTEAFF
TGTGCCAGCAGTTTTGGGGCAGAGAACACTGAAGCTTTCTTT
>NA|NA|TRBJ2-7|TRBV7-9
CASSHAEGSPAYEQYF
TGTGCCAGCAGCCACGCGGAGGGGTCCCCAGCCTACGAGCAGTACTTC
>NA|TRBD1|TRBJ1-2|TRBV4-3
CASSQDRATGGYGYTF
TGCGCCAGCAGCCAAGATAGGGCTACAGGGGGCTATGGCTACACCTTC
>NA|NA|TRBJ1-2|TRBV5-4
CASSLRQGGDYGYTF
TGTGCCAGCAGCTTGAGGCAGGGAGGCGACTATGGCTACACCTTC
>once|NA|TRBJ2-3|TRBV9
CASSSTHSTDTQYF
TGTGCCAGCAGTAGCACCCATAGCACAGATACGCAGTATTTT
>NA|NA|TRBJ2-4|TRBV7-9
CASSEGVAKNIQYF
TGTGCCAGCAGCGAGGGAGTAGCCAAAAACATTCAGTACTTC
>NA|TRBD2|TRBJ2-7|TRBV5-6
CASSLTGLAVLGGEQYF
TGTGCCAGCAGCCTGACGGGTCTAGCGGTCTTGGGAGGCGAGCAGTACTTC
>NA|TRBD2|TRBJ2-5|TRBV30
CAWSVHTSDWEEQYF
TGTGCCTGGAGTGTACATACTAGCGATTGGGAGGAGCAGTACTTC
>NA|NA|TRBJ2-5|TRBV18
CASSPTGEETQYF
TGTGCCAGCTCACCAACGGGGGAAGAGACCCAGTACTTC
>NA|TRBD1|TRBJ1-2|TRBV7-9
CASSPRVDRAGGYTF
TGTGCCAGCAGCCCAAGGGTCGACAGGGCCGGTGGCTACACCTTC
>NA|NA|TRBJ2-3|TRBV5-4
CASSLGIQGQRTDTQYF
TGTGCCAGCAGCTTGGGTATACAGGGACAACGCACAGATACGCAGTATTTT
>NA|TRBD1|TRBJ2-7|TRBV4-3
CASSQDPGQRYEQYF
TGCGCCAGCAGCCAGGACCCGGGACAGAGGTACGAGCAGTACTTC
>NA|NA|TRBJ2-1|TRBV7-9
CASSFSSYNEQFF
TGTGCCAGCAGCTTCTCCAGCTACAATGAGCAGTTCTTC
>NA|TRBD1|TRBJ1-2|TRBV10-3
CAIRTGGPSGGYTF
TGTGCCATCAGGACAGGGGGGCCTTCGGGTGGCTACACCTTC
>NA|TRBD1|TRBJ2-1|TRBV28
CASSLSVERPPLRTGLYNEQFF
TGTGCCAGCAGTTTAAGCGTGGAACGACCACCACTTAGGACAGGGTTATACAATGAGCAGTTCTTC
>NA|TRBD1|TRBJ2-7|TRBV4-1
CASSLRGTGGYEQYF
TGCGCCAGCAGCCTTCGCGGGACAGGGGGCTACGAGCAGTACTTC
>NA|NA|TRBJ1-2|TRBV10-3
CAILRQVGGYGYTF
TGTGCCATCCTACGTCAGGTCGGAGGGTATGGCTACACCTTC
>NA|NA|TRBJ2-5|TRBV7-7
CASSRGAGDEETQYF
TGTGCTAGCAGCCGGGGGGCGGGGGACGAAGAGACCCAGTACTTC
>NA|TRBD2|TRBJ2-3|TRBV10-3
CAISETSGGTDTQYF
TGTGCCATCAGTGAGACTAGCGGGGGCACAGATACGCAGTATTTT
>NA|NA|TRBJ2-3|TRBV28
CASSRHTDTQYF
TGTGCCAGCAGTCGACACACAGATACGCAGTATTTT
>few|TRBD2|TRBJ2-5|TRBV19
CASSREGRETQYF
TGTGCCAGTAGTCGGGAGGGCCGGGAGACCCAGTACTTC
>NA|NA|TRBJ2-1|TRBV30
CAWSDGYEQFF
TGTGCCTGGAGTGACGGGTATGAGCAGTTCTTC
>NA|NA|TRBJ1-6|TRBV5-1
CASSLGDNNSPLHF
TGCGCCAGCAGCTTGGGAGACAATAATTCACCCCTCCACTTT